The 22 T cell receptor beta chains reported below all come from one sample, sequenced in a study of blood T cell repertoires in COVID-19. The method was immunoSEQ multiplex PCR; TCRdb's version includes in-frame clones alone and lacks a portion of them. The sample consists of fewer than 500,000 clones, 70% to 90% of them appearing once. Sequencing was performed on PBMCs or T cells enriched from blood (not recorded which). The receptors here all came from a woman in her 30s with acute COVID-19.

The genes are TRBV13 and TRBJ2-3, with 8 bases identical to TRBD1. V lost 5 bases and J lost 5; bases outside the gene matches: 9. CDR1 is PRHDT and CDR2 is FYEKMQ in the germline V gene (reference sequence). The CDR3 runs to 15 residues. Here the CDR3 reads CASSRAGGSRDTQYF. In DNA form, the CDR3 reads TGTGCCAGCAGCCGAGCAGGGGGCTCGAGAGATACGCAGTATTTT.

This sequence joins TRBV19 and TRBJ1-2; 8 bases fit TRBD1. CDR1 LNHDA and CDR2 SQIVND come from the germline V gene (reference sequence). This CDR3 is built from 14 residues. V shed 7 bases, J shed 2 bases, and the junction held 6 bases outside the gene matches. The DNA for the CDR3 is TGTGCCAGTACCCCCACAGGGGGAAACTATGGCTACACCTTC. It specifies CASTPTGGNYGYTF.

This chain links TRBV15 with TRBJ2-5; unclear D gene. The germline V gene encodes CDR1 LNHNV and CDR2 YYDKDF (reference sequence). V was pared by 1 base and J by 3 bases, with 6 bases between. This CDR3 region has 13 residues. CDR3 DNA: TGTGCCACCAGCAGAGCCGTAGAAGAGACCCAGTACTTC. It codes for CATSRAVEETQYF.

The chain joins TRBV18 to TRBJ2-1; 10 bases are a match to TRBD2. J lost 7 bases, V lost 0 bases, and 9 bases had no gene match. CDR3 size: 17 residues. Germline CDR1 and CDR2: KGHSH and LQKENI. CDR3 loop: CASSPPRQRGGGNEQFF. DNA of the CDR3: TGTGCCAGCTCACCACCGAGGCAGCGGGGGGGCGGGAATGAGCAGTTCTTC.

The chain has TRBV2 and TRBJ2-7; TRBD1 matches at 9 bases. Germline loops: CDR1 SNHLY, CDR2 FYNNEI. CDR3 length: 15 residues. V dropped 2 bases and J dropped 1; count of bases not matched to a gene: 3. The CDR3 loop reads CASSEPGTGSYEQYF. In DNA form, the CDR3 reads TGTGCCAGCAGTGAACCCGGGACAGGGTCCTACGAGCAGTACTTC.

The gene calls are TRBV5-1 and TRBJ2-2; 9 bases fit TRBD1. The V gene's germline CDR1 is SGHRS and CDR2 YFSETQ. The CDR3 length is 14 residues. J was trimmed by 4 bases and V by 5 bases; bases with no gene match: 3. CDR3 bases: TGCGCCAGCAGAGGGACAGGGACCACCGGGGAGCTGTTTTTT. This codes for CASRGTGTTGELFF.

CDR3 DNA sequence: TGTGCCAGCATCCCGGGACTAGCGCTCGATGAGCAGTTCTTC. It encodes CASIPGLALDEQFF. J is TRBJ2-1 and V is TRBV28; 10 nucleotides agree with TRBD2. Germline CDR1 is MDHEN and CDR2 is SYDVKM. V was clipped by 7 bases and J by 8 bases; unmatched bases: 8. The CDR3 consists of 14 residues.

The J gene is TRBJ1-5, the V gene TRBV2, with TRBD1 identical over 11 bases. The CDR3 loop spans 14 amino acids. After removal of 8 bases from V and 2 bases from J, the junction contained 2 bases not matched to a gene. Germline-derived CDR1 and CDR2 are SNHLY and FYNNEI. The CDR3 loop reads CASGQGAGNQPQHF. For the CDR3, the DNA is TGTGCCAGCGGACAGGGGGCGGGCAATCAGCCCCAGCATTTT.

The chain couples TRBV6-5 to TRBJ1-2; 7 bases fit TRBD1. This CDR3 comprises 12 residues. The germline V gene has CDR1 MNHEY and CDR2 SVGAGI. V lost 6 bases, J lost 4 bases, and 2 bases stayed unmatched. The CDR3 is CASRTGLYGYTF. CDR3 nucleotides: TGTGCCAGCAGGACAGGGCTCTATGGCTACACCTTC.

The chain joins TRBV5-6 to TRBJ2-7, with D perhaps TRBD1 (6 bases). Germline assignment: CDR1 SGHDT and CDR2 YYEEEE. CDR3 length: 15 amino acids. The V end was cut by 4 bases, the J end by 3 bases, with 17 bases between. This CDR3 reads CASSAGRGNLYEQYF. CDR3 in DNA: TGTGCCAGCAGCGCTGGAAGGGGGAATCTCTACGAGCAGTACTTC.

As to this clone: Within the sample, other DNA sequences also encode this same CDR3. The genes are TRBV4-3 and TRBJ1-1, with 8 bases matching TRBD1. Per the germline V gene, CDR1 is LGHNA and CDR2 is YSLEER. V was pared by 0 bases and J by 3 bases, with 0 bases of the junction left unmatched. The CDR3 runs to 14 residues. The CDR3 reads CASSQETGDTEAFF. The CDR3 DNA sequence: TGCGCCAGCAGCCAAGAGACAGGGGACACTGAAGCTTTCTTT.

The gene calls are TRBV9 and TRBJ1-2; TRBD1 matches 8 bases. The J segment lost 6 bases and the V segment lost 4 bases, leaving 8 bases of the junction unmatched. CDR3 size: 14 residues. Germline V lookup: CDR1 SGDLS, CDR2 YYNGEE. The DNA of the CDR3 is TGTGCCAGCAGCACTCGTACAGGGGGGAATGGCTACACCTTC. Protein product: CASSTRTGGNGYTF.

The chain carries TRBV5-4 and TRBJ2-5; D possibly corresponds to TRBD2 (5 bases). The length of the CDR3 is 13 residues. CDR1 and CDR2 (germline): SGHNT, YYREEE (reference sequence). V was trimmed by 5 bases and J by 2 bases, leaving 10 bases between them. Written as DNA, the CDR3 is TGTGCCAGCAGGGACTCACTACAAGAGACCCAGTACTTC. Its translation is CASRDSLQETQYF.

The chain links TRBV5-1 to TRBJ2-2, with TRBD1 matching over 7 bases. The CDR3 has 13 amino acids. Germline V gene sequence: CDR1 SGHRS, CDR2 YFSETQ. J lost 3 bases, V lost 4 bases, and 0 bases had no gene match. This CDR3 is CASSDRDTGELFF. CDR3 sequence (DNA): TGCGCCAGCAGCGACAGGGACACCGGGGAGCTGTTTTTT. The full variable domain, in which reference TRBV5-1 and TRBJ2-2 provide the parts outside the CDR3, is KAGVTQTPRYLIKTRGQQVTLSCSPISGHRSVSWYQQTPGQGLQFLFEYFSETQRNKGNFPGRFSGRQFSNSRSEMNVSTLELGDSALYLCASSDRDTGELFFGEGSRLTVL.

The V call is TRBV6-5, the J call TRBJ1-6; D is uncertain. The CDR3 has 16 amino acids. Germline CDR1 is MNHEY and CDR2 is SVGAGI. Deletions cut 0 bases from V and 8 bases from J, with 14 bases between. CDR3 bases: TGTGCCAGCAGTTACTCGTCGGGAGAGGGATATTCACCCCTCCACTTT. Its protein is CASSYSSGEGYSPLHF.

This clone was picked up one time. The chain recombines TRBV29-1 with TRBJ2-3; no clear D. Germline values: CDR1 SQVTM, CDR2 ANQGSEA. V was cut by 4 bases and J by 1 base, with 9 bases left in between. This CDR3 comprises 13 residues. The CDR3 spells CSVVLGRTDTQYF. For the CDR3, the DNA is TGCAGCGTTGTCCTTGGCCGCACAGATACGCAGTATTTT.

This clone was observed a single time. CDR3 region: CASSNGQGYEQYF. In DNA form, the CDR3 reads TGTGCCAGCAGCAATGGACAGGGCTACGAGCAGTACTTC. The genes are TRBV5-6 and TRBJ2-7; 8 bases align to TRBD1. J lost 3 bases, V lost 4 bases, and 3 bases had no gene match. Germline CDR1 reads SGHDT; CDR2 reads YYEEEE. This CDR3 comprises 13 residues. Filled out from reference TRBV5-6 and TRBJ2-7, the complete variable domain reads DAGVTQSPTHLIKTRGQQVTLRCSPKSGHDTVSWYQQALGQGPQFIFQYYEEEERQRGNFPDRFSGHQFPNYSSELNVNALLLGDSALYLCASSNGQGYEQYFGPGTRLTVT.

The chain joins TRBV19 to TRBJ2-3, with a possible D match to TRBD2 (6 bases). CDR3 length equals 18 residues. Trimming stripped 3 bases from V and 2 bases from J, with 21 bases between. Germline loops: CDR1 LNHDA, CDR2 SQIVND (reference sequence). CDR3 in amino acids: CASSMGGGRTPFTDTQYF. The CDR3 coding sequence is TGTGCCAGTAGTATGGGGGGAGGCAGGACTCCCTTCACAGATACGCAGTATTTT.

The rearrangement links TRBV6-1 to TRBJ1-5; unclear D gene. CDR3 length: 13 amino acids. V lost 2 bases to trimming and J lost 4 bases, with 6 bases between them. CDR1 and CDR2 (germline): MNHNS, SASEGT. In DNA form, the CDR3 reads TGTGCCAGCAGTGAACGGTGGAATCAGCCCCAGCATTTT. Translation gives CASSERWNQPQHF.

The J gene is TRBJ1-6, the V gene TRBV30; D call uncertain. The V gene's germline CDR1 is GTSNPN and CDR2 SVGIG (reference sequence). This CDR3 region has 16 residues. Deletions cut 4 bases from V and 4 bases from J, with 17 bases between. The DNA for the CDR3 is TGTGCCTGGACCAAGGTGTACAGCCCATATAATTCACCCCTCCACTTT. It specifies CAWTKVYSPYNSPLHF. Full variable domain (remainder filled in from reference TRBV30 and TRBJ1-6): SQTIHQWPATLVQPVGSPLSLECTVEGTSNPNLYWYRQAAGRGLQLLFYSVGIGQISSEVPQNLSASRPQDRQFILSSKKLLLSDSGFYLCAWTKVYSPYNSPLHFGNGTRLTVT.

The rearrangement links TRBV4-2 to TRBJ1-2; 7 nucleotides line up with TRBD1. The germline CDR1 and CDR2 sequences are LGHNA and YNFKEQ. The V gene end was trimmed by 3 bases and the J gene end by 4 bases; junction bases not matched to a gene: 2. The CDR3 spans 13 residues. CDR3 protein: CASSQGQLYGYTF. CDR3 nucleotide sequence: TGTGCCAGCAGCCAGGGACAGCTCTATGGCTACACCTTC.

This chain uses TRBV3-1 (or the pseudogene TRBV3-2) with TRBJ1-6; D might be TRBD1 (5 bases). V was pared by 0 bases and J by 7 bases, with 10 bases between. Germline V lookup: CDR1 LGHDT, CDR2 YNNKEL (reference sequence). There are 15 residues in the CDR3. The CDR3 reads CASSQDGARNSPLHF. In nucleotides, the CDR3 is TGTGCCAGCAGCCAAGATGGGGCAAGAAATTCACCCCTCCACTTT.